The clone carrying this TCR beta chain has just a few counts. The target antigen is unknown. TCRdb re-called the reads with MiXCR, one entry per CDR3 protein. Among about half a million distinct CDR3 sequences, 42% were seen once, and the ten largest hold approximately 40%. Trimming cost V 4 bases and J 10 bases, with 10 bases left between them. CDR1 and CDR2 (germline): SEHNR, FQNEAQ (reference sequence). The CDR3 runs to 12 residues. The entry originates in a study of T cell repertoires in cytomegalovirus infection. Regarding the study as a whole: Clonotypes of TCR beta that were HLA-C-restricted and CMV-specific dominated the ex vivo response.

The specimen was cultured PBMCs, collected from culture after CMV antigen stimulation. The genes are TRBV7-9 and TRBJ2-2; no definite D call. This sequence originates from a human donor in good health (CMV status not recorded). Some clones in this sample may be carry-over from other donors' samples. The CDR3 bases are TGTGCCAGCAGCTCGCTTCCCCAGGAGCTGTTTTTT. Translating it yields CASSSLPQELFF.